Following are 12 T cell receptor beta chains from one sample sequenced in a study of CD8 T cells in ankylosing spondylitis. General observations from the study: Apparently characteristic of ankylosing spondylitis blood was a TCR beta motif (about eight highly homologous variants).

TCRdb recomputed calls from the 5' RACE reads with MiXCR, one row per CDR3 protein. In the table there are 200,000 to 250,000 distinct CDR3 sequences, 7% to 8% of which are singletons. These receptors have no identified antigens. The sample taken for sequencing was blood, either unsorted or a sorted T cell fraction (not recorded which). These receptors all stem from a male donor with ankylosing spondylitis.

This clonotype was picked up many times. This chain connects TRBV4-3 to TRBJ2-7; D possibly corresponds to TRBD2 (6 bases). Germline-derived CDR1 and CDR2 are LGHNA and YSLEER. The CDR3 contains 15 residues. Trimming shortened V by 1 base and J by 4 bases, and 14 bases separated the two germline ends. Here the CDR3 DNA reads TGCGCCAGCAGCCAAGCAAGCGGGCCCCTTTACGAGCAGTACTTC. This encodes CASSQASGPLYEQYF.

V usage is TRBV6-2 or TRBV6-3 and J usage is TRBJ2-7; perhaps D is TRBD1 or TRBD2 (5 bases each). This CDR3 is 15 amino acids long. V lost 8 bases and J 0 bases, leaving 17 bases between the germline ends. CDR1 is MNHEY, CDR2 SVGEGT, per germline. The CDR3 nucleotides are TGTGCCAGCGACTCCGGGACCTCGAGCTCCTACGAGCAGTACTTC. Translating gives CASDSGTSSSYEQYF.

This clonotype turned up a few times. The rearrangement links TRBV29-1 to TRBJ1-1; the D is unclear. This CDR3 region has 12 residues. Per germline, CDR1 SQVTM and CDR2 ANQGSEA. V shed 5 bases and J shed 6 bases, with 13 bases lying between them. CDR3 protein: CSVFTPRAEAFF. The CDR3 nucleotides read TGCAGCGTTTTCACTCCCCGCGCTGAAGCTTTCTTT. Full variable domain (missing parts from reference TRBV29-1 and TRBJ1-1): SAVISQKPSRDICQRGTSLTIQCQVDSQVTMMFWYRQQPGQSLTLIATANQGSEATYESGFVIDKFPISRPNLTFSTLTVSNMSPEDSSIYLCSVFTPRAEAFFGQGTRLTVV.

This clonotype showed up just a few times. The chain carries TRBV7-2 and TRBJ2-2, with 10 bases fitting TRBD2. Germline loops: CDR1 SGHTA, CDR2 FQGNSA. The length of the CDR3 is 14 residues. J gave up 7 bases and V 5 bases, and 4 bases lay outside the gene matches. For the CDR3, the DNA is TGTGCCAGCAGCCGCCTAGCGGGGGACGGGGAGCTGTTTTTT. Translated: CASSRLAGDGELFF.

The chain recombines TRBV27 with TRBJ2-3; a weak D match, TRBD1 (5 bases). CDR3 length: 14 residues. The V and J ends lost 3 bases and 4 bases respectively, with 11 bases between them. The germline V gene has CDR1 MNHEY and CDR2 SMNVEV (reference sequence). The CDR3 DNA follows: TGTGCCAGCAGTTTCAGTCAGGGTTCAGATACGCAGTATTTT. Translating it yields CASSFSQGSDTQYF.

As for this clonotype: One end of the junction fails to match germline, which may point to a read error. The chain has TRBV20-1 and TRBJ2-7; D not resolved. Germline V gives CDR1 DFQATT, CDR2 SNEGSKA (reference sequence). The CDR3 has 16 residues. CDR3 in amino acids: CCARDGRRVYAYEQYF. For the CDR3, the DNA is TGCTGTGCTAGAGATGGTCGTAGGGTTTATGCTTACGAGCAGTACTTC.

With respect to this clonotype: One base away lies a much larger clone, so this may be a sequencing read error. The DNA of the CDR3 is TGCGCCAGCAGCGTACGACTAGCCAACGAGCAGTACTTC. Translated, it gives CASSVRLANEQYF. The chain couples TRBV5-1 to TRBJ2-7; TRBD2 matches 7 bases. After removal of 4 bases from V and 5 bases from J, the junction contained 6 bases not matched to a gene. The CDR3 totals 13 residues. CDR1 and CDR2 (germline): SGHRS, YFSETQ.

This clonotype was counted at least ten times. The rearrangement links TRBV5-1 to TRBJ1-1, with D uncertain. The CDR3 has 11 amino acids. V was cut by 5 bases and J by 5 bases, with 7 bases left in between. CDR1 and CDR2 (germline): SGHRS, YFSETQ. The CDR3 DNA sequence: TGCGCCAGCAGTATGGGGACTGAAGCTTTCTTT. Amino acids: CASSMGTEAFF.

This clonotype was detected ten times or more. The CDR3 here is CASRPPGFYEQYF. The CDR3, as DNA: TGTGCCAGCAGGCCCCCGGGATTCTACGAGCAGTACTTC. This chain connects TRBV11-2 to TRBJ2-7; a weak D match, TRBD2 (5 bases). The V gene's germline CDR1 is SGHAT and CDR2 FQNNGV. Between the trimmed V and J ends, which lost 6 bases and 3 bases, there was a span of 12 bases. CDR3 length equals 13 residues.

This chain joins TRBV2 and TRBJ1-5; D not resolved. The V and J ends lost 7 bases and 2 bases respectively, with 9 bases between them. This CDR3 has 13 residues. The germline V gene has CDR1 SNHLY and CDR2 FYNNEI. CDR3 amino acids: CASKASRNQPQHF. The CDR3 nucleotides are TGTGCCAGCAAGGCCAGTCGCAATCAGCCCCAGCATTTT.

This chain joins TRBV20-1 and TRBJ2-7; TRBD1 might be the D (6 bases). CDR3 length equals 11 residues. CDR1 and CDR2 from the germline V gene are DFQATT and SNEGSKA (reference sequence). Between the trimmed V and J ends, which lost 6 bases and 5 bases, there was a span of 11 bases. The chain's CDR3 is CSASDRHEQYF. The CDR3, as DNA: TGCAGTGCCTCGGACAGACACGAGCAGTACTTC.

This clonotype showed up just a few times. This sequence joins TRBV27 and TRBJ2-2, with a tentative D call TRBD2 (5 bases). The V gene's germline CDR1 is MNHEY and CDR2 SMNVEV (reference sequence). The V end was cut by 10 bases, the J end by 1 base, with 7 bases between. The length of the CDR3 is 12 residues. CDR3 protein: CATEGNTGELFF. The CDR3 DNA is TGTGCCACCGAGGGGAACACCGGGGAGCTGTTTTTT.